The 31 T cell receptor beta chains listed next were all sequenced from one sample in a study of PD-L1 blockade in urothelial cancer. Noted time point: pretreatment peripheral blood. Using immunoSEQ multiplex PCR, the repertoire was profiled, and TCRdb retains in-frame clones only, with some absent. The table shows roughly 51,000 clones, with about four fifths occurring only once. This specimen consisted of PBMCs, obtained around atezolizumab (anti-PD-L1) treatment. These receptor sequences come from a man aged 65 to 79 with urothelial cancer.

This chain links TRBV19 with TRBJ2-1, with D possibly matching TRBD2 (5 bases). V gave up 3 bases and J gave up 3 bases, with 15 bases separating them. From germline, CDR1 is LNHDA and CDR2 SQIVND (reference sequence). The length of the CDR3 is 16 residues. CDR3 protein: CASSIGPGLHYNEQFF. The CDR3 region has the DNA TGTGCCAGTAGTATCGGACCCGGACTGCACTACAATGAGCAGTTCTTC.

The chain recombines TRBV6-6 with TRBJ2-4; 8 nucleotides align to TRBD2. Per germline, CDR1 MNHNY and CDR2 SVGAGI (reference sequence). Trimming took 6 bases from V and 6 from J; bases not matched to a gene: 4. The CDR3 covers 13 residues. The CDR3 here is CASRGTSGNIQYF. The CDR3 DNA reads as TGTGCCAGCAGGGGGACTAGTGGAAACATTCAGTACTTC.

The genes are TRBV6-5 and TRBJ2-5; 12 bases fit TRBD2. Trimming cost V 4 bases and J 5 bases; bases outside gene matches: 2. Germline lookup yields CDR1 MNHEY and CDR2 SVGAGI. This CDR3 is 14 amino acids long. The chain's CDR3 is CASSSGTSGETQYF. CDR3 nucleotide sequence: TGTGCCAGCAGTTCAGGGACTAGCGGGGAGACCCAGTACTTC.

V gene TRBV5-6 combines with J gene TRBJ2-1, with D possibly being TRBD2 (5 bases). Per germline, CDR1 SGHDT and CDR2 YYEEEE. Trimming shortened V by 0 bases and J by 2 bases, and 9 bases separated the two germline ends. This CDR3 has 15 amino acids. In DNA form, the CDR3 reads TGTGCCAGCAGCTTGGGAGGGATCCCCTACAATGAGCAGTTCTTC. Translated, it gives CASSLGGIPYNEQFF.

The chain combines TRBV7-3 with TRBJ1-2; D might be TRBD1 (6 bases). The V gene lost 5 bases and the J gene lost 3 bases, with 22 bases spanning the gap. The CDR3 length is 17 residues. Germline CDR1 is SGHTA and CDR2 is FQGTGA. The CDR3 loop is CASSPMGAGTFDYGYTF. The DNA of the CDR3 is TGTGCCAGCAGCCCGATGGGGGCCGGGACATTTGACTATGGCTACACCTTC.

The V call is TRBV7-6, the J call TRBJ1-3; D gene uncertain. The CDR3 consists of 14 residues. Germline-derived CDR1 and CDR2 are SGHVS and FNYEAQ. V lost 3 bases and J 3 bases, leaving 9 bases between the germline ends. This CDR3 reads CASSFGRSGNTIYF. As DNA, the CDR3 is TGTGCCAGCAGCTTTGGTAGGAGTGGAAACACCATATATTTT.

The V and J genes are TRBV28 and TRBJ1-2, with TRBD1 matching 9 bases. Trimming cost V 6 bases and J 3 bases; bases outside gene matches: 2. The germline V gene has CDR1 MDHEN and CDR2 SYDVKM. The CDR3 runs to 13 residues. The CDR3 protein is CASRGQGYYGYTF. The CDR3 DNA is TGTGCCAGCAGGGGACAGGGATACTATGGCTACACCTTC.

The J gene is TRBJ2-7, the V gene TRBV10-3, with TRBD2 matching 7 bases. Germline CDR1 ENHRY, CDR2 SYGVKD. The CDR3 is 17 amino acids. Trimming took 3 bases from V and 1 from J; bases not matched to a gene: 12. The CDR3 loop reads CAISERFLGGPSYEQYF. CDR3 DNA sequence: TGTGCCATCAGTGAACGGTTCCTGGGAGGGCCATCCTACGAGCAGTACTTC.

The V and J genes are TRBV6-5 and TRBJ1-2, with D possibly being TRBD1 (6 bases). The CDR3 spans 15 residues. V lost 6 bases to trimming and J lost 4 bases, with 18 bases between them. Germline V gives CDR1 MNHEY, CDR2 SVGAGI. CDR3 DNA sequence: TGTGCCAGCAGAATGGGGAGGGGGGCGGCCTATGGCTACACCTTC. This translates into CASRMGRGAAYGYTF.

V gene TRBV9 combines with J gene TRBJ2-7; D is perhaps TRBD2 (6 bases). Trimming pared 0 bases from V and 4 bases from J, leaving 14 bases between. Germline V gene data show CDR1 as SGDLS and CDR2 as YYNGEE. The CDR3 loop spans 15 amino acids. CDR3 sequence reads: CASSVGAGRSYEQYF. Here the CDR3 DNA reads TGTGCCAGCAGCGTAGGGGCAGGGAGGTCTTACGAGCAGTACTTC.

Written as DNA, the CDR3 is TGTGCCAGTAGCCCCTGGGTCGGGGGCTACACCTTC. This translates into CASSPWVGGYTF. The rearrangement links TRBV19 to TRBJ1-2; D gene uncertain. Trimming left V 6 bases short and J 8 bases short, with 13 bases between. The CDR3 has 12 amino acids. Germline V gene data show CDR1 as LNHDA and CDR2 as SQIVND (reference sequence).

The chain is built from TRBV19 and TRBJ2-5, with 12 bases that match TRBD1. CDR1 is LNHDA and CDR2 is SQIVND in the germline V gene (reference sequence). After removal of 6 bases from V and 4 bases from J, the junction contained 3 bases not matched to a gene. CDR3 length equals 14 residues. The CDR3 region is CASSGTGGRETQYF. CDR3 sequence (DNA): TGTGCCAGTAGCGGGACAGGGGGCCGAGAGACCCAGTACTTC.

V and J are TRBV18 and TRBJ1-1; D uncertain. This CDR3 has 16 amino acids. V dropped 3 bases and J dropped 4 bases, with 18 bases sitting between them. Germline loops: CDR1 KGHSH, CDR2 LQKENI. The CDR3 bases are TGTGCCAGCTCACCCCGATTTGTGGGTACGGGCACTGAAGCTTTCTTT. It is translated as CASSPRFVGTGTEAFF.

The chain combines TRBV19 with TRBJ2-1; 10 bases are a match to TRBD2. The junction had 5 bases not matched to a gene; V was cut back by 6 bases and J by 3 bases. Germline V gives CDR1 LNHDA, CDR2 SQIVND (reference sequence). This CDR3 region has 15 residues. CDR3 loop: CASSGAGGSYNEQFF. The CDR3 coding sequence is TGTGCCAGTAGCGGAGCGGGAGGGAGCTACAATGAGCAGTTCTTC.

This clone was recorded once. J is TRBJ2-1 and V is TRBV5-1; 10 bases are a match to TRBD1. The CDR3 runs 17 residues. Germline CDR1 and CDR2: SGHRS and YFSETQ. V lost 3 bases, J lost 0 bases, and 6 bases stayed unmatched. The CDR3 nucleotides are TGCGCCAGCAGCTCCAACCGGGACAGGGGCTCCTACAATGAGCAGTTCTTC. Translating it yields CASSSNRDRGSYNEQFF.

Turning to this clone: The junction departs from the called germline gene at one end, perhaps through a read error. V usage is TRBV29-1 and J usage is TRBJ2-2, with TRBD1 matching over 8 bases. Germline lookup yields CDR1 SQVTM and CDR2 ANQGSEA. The CDR3 consists of 14 residues. CDR3 region: CSVAVDRGTGQLFF. The CDR3 nucleotides read TGCAGCGTTGCCGTCGACAGGGGCACCGGGCAGCTGTTTTTT.

The rearrangement uses TRBV7-9 and TRBJ2-1; TRBD2 agrees at 12 bases. CDR1 is SEHNR and CDR2 is FQNEAQ in the germline V gene (reference sequence). This CDR3 comprises 15 residues. V lost 3 bases and J lost 6; bases outside the gene matches: 3. CDR3 sequence reads: CASSFLAGGFNEQFF. The CDR3 nucleotides are TGTGCCAGCAGCTTCCTAGCGGGAGGGTTCAATGAGCAGTTCTTC.

The CDR3 DNA sequence: TGCGCCAGCAGCTTGGGGGACAGGGTGGCAGATACGCAGTATTTT. This encodes CASSLGDRVADTQYF. The chain employs TRBV5-1 and TRBJ2-3, with 9 positions matching TRBD1. V was pared by 0 bases and J by 4 bases, with 3 bases of the junction left unmatched. Germline-derived CDR1 and CDR2 are SGHRS and YFSETQ. CDR3 length: 15 amino acids.

This clone was observed a handful of times. The rearrangement joins TRBV29-1 to TRBJ2-7, with 7 bases identical to TRBD1. This CDR3 is built from 13 residues. V gave up 6 bases and J gave up 1 base; unmatched junction bases: 6. CDR1 and CDR2 (germline): SQVTM, ANQGSEA. The CDR3 DNA follows: TGCAGCGTCCTCCGACAGGGATCCTACGAGCAGTACTTC. Its translation: CSVLRQGSYEQYF.

The V gene is TRBV5-6, the J gene TRBJ2-2; D might be TRBD1 (6 bases). V was trimmed by 3 bases and J by 1 base, leaving 13 bases between them. This CDR3 contains 16 residues. Germline V gene data show CDR1 as SGHDT and CDR2 as YYEEEE. The CDR3 here is CASSSIGTLNTGELFF. In DNA form, the CDR3 reads TGTGCCAGCAGCTCGATCGGGACACTGAACACCGGGGAGCTGTTTTTT.

The chain combines TRBV5-8 with TRBJ2-2, with TRBD1 as a possible D gene (6 bases). Germline CDR1 is SGHTS and CDR2 is YDEGEE. The CDR3 has 17 amino acids. The V and J ends lost 0 bases and 0 bases respectively, with 12 bases between them. CDR3 region: CASSLAYRTANTGELFF. The CDR3 DNA follows: TGTGCCAGCAGCTTGGCCTATCGGACAGCGAACACCGGGGAGCTGTTTTTT. Looking up the rest from reference TRBV5-8 and TRBJ2-2 gives the full variable domain: EAGVTQSPTHLIKTRGQQATLRCSPISGHTSVYWYQQALGLGLQFLLWYDEGEERNRGNFPPRFSGRQFPNYSSELNVNALELEDSALYLCASSLAYRTANTGELFFGEGSRLTVL.

The chain uses TRBV30 and TRBJ2-7; D is undetermined. With 0 bases removed from V and 7 bases from J, the gap between germline ends came to 7 bases. Germline CDR1 is GTSNPN and CDR2 is SVGIG (reference sequence). The CDR3 is 11 amino acids. The CDR3 DNA sequence: TGTGCCTGGAGTGTACGGTTTGAGCAGTACTTC. Protein product: CAWSVRFEQYF. Using reference TRBV30 and TRBJ2-7 for the parts outside the CDR3, the full variable domain is SQTIHQWPATLVQPVGSPLSLECTVEGTSNPNLYWYRQAAGRGLQLLFYSVGIGQISSEVPQNLSASRPQDRQFILSSKKLLLSDSGFYLCAWSVRFEQYFGPGTRLTVT.

CDR3: CASSLFSGTVWNEQFF. CDR3 nucleotides: TGTGCCAGCAGTTTATTTAGCGGGACGGTATGGAATGAGCAGTTCTTC. The chain employs TRBV27 and TRBJ2-1; TRBD2 matches at 8 bases. CDR1 MNHEY and CDR2 SMNVEV come from the germline V gene (reference sequence). CDR3 length: 16 residues. Trimming removed 1 base from V and 7 bases from J; junction bases left unmatched: 9.

The V gene is TRBV9, the J gene TRBJ2-1; 7 bases match TRBD1. Losses at the gene ends were 0 bases for V and 5 bases for J; bases not matched to a gene: 8. The CDR3 length is 16 residues. The germline V gene encodes CDR1 SGDLS and CDR2 YYNGEE. CDR3 residues: CASSVGGTATDNEQFF. The CDR3 nucleotides are TGTGCCAGCAGCGTAGGAGGGACAGCGACAGACAATGAGCAGTTCTTC.

The rearrangement uses TRBV10-1 and TRBJ2-1; 8 bases map to TRBD2. CDR1 is WNHNN, CDR2 SYGVQD, per germline (reference sequence). The CDR3 runs 14 residues. The trim removed 8 bases at V and 5 bases at J, leaving 8 bases unmatched. As DNA, the CDR3 is TGCGCCAGCGGGCCGGGACTAGGTGACAATGAGCAGTTCTTC. Its translation: CASGPGLGDNEQFF.

V usage is TRBV25-1 and J usage is TRBJ2-7; the match to TRBD1 covers 9 bases. This CDR3 contains 13 residues. V was pared by 10 bases and J by 6 bases, with 10 bases of the junction left unmatched. Germline loops: CDR1 MGHDK, CDR2 SYGVNS. The DNA for the CDR3 is TGTGCCACATGGGAACAGGGGGCCGGCGAGCAGTACTTC. Protein product: CATWEQGAGEQYF.

This chain links TRBV2 with TRBJ2-5, with D tentatively TRBD2 (5 bases). Germline CDR1 reads SNHLY; CDR2 reads FYNNEI. This CDR3 has 13 residues. Trimming stripped 8 bases from V and 5 bases from J, with 15 bases between. As DNA, the CDR3 is TGTGCCAGCTCCGAAGGAGGTCAGGAGACCCAGTACTTC. Protein: CASSEGGQETQYF.

V usage is TRBV5-1 and J usage is TRBJ2-7, with D maybe TRBD1 (6 bases). The CDR3 has 13 amino acids. Trimming stripped 2 bases from V and 2 bases from J, with 8 bases between. CDR1 SGHRS and CDR2 YFSETQ come from the germline V gene. CDR3 sequence: CASSLTGTYEQYF. DNA of the CDR3: TGCGCCAGCAGCTTAACAGGGACCTACGAGCAGTACTTC.

Points on this clone: Other DNA sequences of this sample code for an identical CDR3. CDR3 residues: CASSLAGGNEAFF. In nucleotides, the CDR3 is TGCGCCAGCAGCTTGGCGGGGGGGAATGAAGCTTTCTTT. V gene TRBV5-1 combines with J gene TRBJ1-1, with D perhaps TRBD1 (5 bases). Germline CDR1 reads SGHRS; CDR2 reads YFSETQ. The CDR3 runs to 13 residues. Trimming pared 0 bases from V and 7 bases from J, leaving 10 bases between.

The CDR3 region has the DNA TGTGCCAGCAGCGTAGAGGCGGGAGTCGGGAGCAATGAGCAGTTCTTC. Translation gives CASSVEAGVGSNEQFF. V usage is TRBV9 and J usage is TRBJ2-1; 7 bases line up with TRBD2. CDR1 SGDLS and CDR2 YYNGEE come from the germline V gene. The CDR3 is 16 amino acids. Trimming cost V 0 bases and J 6 bases; bases outside gene matches: 9. Full variable domain (rest looked up from reference TRBV9 and TRBJ2-1): DSGVTQTPKHLITATGQRVTLRCSPRSGDLSVYWYQQSLDQGLQFLIQYYNGEERAKGNILERFSAQQFPDLHSELNLSSLELGDSALYFCASSVEAGVGSNEQFFGPGTRLTVL.

The gene calls are TRBV11-3 and TRBJ2-1; TRBD1 aligns across 10 bases. V shed 6 bases and J 3 bases; nucleotides not matched to a gene: 5. CDR1 is SGHNT and CDR2 is YENEEA in the germline V gene. The CDR3 is 15 amino acids. CDR3 in amino acids: CASRGGTGVYNEQFF. For the CDR3, the DNA is TGTGCCAGCAGGGGAGGGACAGGGGTCTACAATGAGCAGTTCTTC.